A selection of T cell receptor beta chains follows, all from one sample in a study of shared clonotypes between healthy human individuals. TCRdb's table, derived via immunoSEQ multiplex PCR, lists solely in-frame clones and lacks some. In the table there are nearly 500,000 clones, 75% to 85% of which are singletons. The sample comprised PBMCs. All receptors derive from a woman in her forties in good health. Some clones in this sample may be carry-over from other donors' samples. The CDR3 runs from the conserved cysteine through the conserved F or W. D genes are given only for firm matches. Part of the rows lack a size; the others show once, few, many or a class for expanded clones.

TRBD2 | TRBJ2-3 | NA | TRBV5-1 | TGCGCCAGCAGCTTGGGACTAGCGGGATTCACAGATACGCAGTATTTT | CASSLGLAGFTDTQYF
NA | TRBJ2-1 | NA | TRBV20-1 | TGCAGTGCTAGAGATAGGGGTGAGCAGTTCTTC | CSARDRGEQFF
NA | TRBJ1-1 | NA | TRBV7-9 | TGTGCCAGCAGCTGGATGGGGGGAGAAGAGGCTTTCTTT | CASSWMGGEEAFF
TRBD1 | TRBJ2-5 | few | TRBV5-4 | TGTGCCAGCAGCGTGGGACAGATCCAAGAGACCCAGTACTTC | CASSVGQIQETQYF
TRBD1 | TRBJ2-7 | NA | TRBV5-1 | TGCGCCAGCCGGGACAGCTCCTACGAGCAGTACTTC | CASRDSSYEQYF
TRBD1 | TRBJ1-1 | NA | TRBV5-1 | TGCGCCAGCAGCTTAACAGGGGACAGCACTGAAGCTTTCTTT | CASSLTGDSTEAFF
NA | TRBJ2-5 | NA | TRBV18 | TGTGCCAGCTCACCACTAGACAGTGGAGAGACCCAGTACTTC | CASSPLDSGETQYF
TRBD2 | TRBJ2-1 | NA | TRBV11-2 | TGTGCCAGCAGCCCCGGCACCGTGAGGGCTAGCGGTAATGAGCAGTTCTTC | CASSPGTVRASGNEQFF
TRBD1 | TRBJ2-7 | once | TRBV10-3 | TGTGCCATCAGTGACCCGGGACAGGGGTACTACGAGCAGTACTTC | CAISDPGQGYYEQYF
NA | TRBJ1-4 | NA | TRBV18 | TGTGCCAGCTCACAAATGGACGTCGTTGCAACTAATGAAAAACTGTTTTTT | CASSQMDVVATNEKLFF
NA | TRBJ1-4 | NA | TRBV30 | TGTGCCTGGAGTGGAACAACTAATGAAAAACTGTTTTTT | CAWSGTTNEKLFF
TRBD1 | TRBJ1-4 | NA | TRBV28 | TGTGCCAGCAGGGCCGGAGGACAGGATAATGAAAAACTGTTTTTT | CASRAGGQDNEKLFF
NA | TRBJ2-3 | NA | TRBV12-2 | TGTGCAAGTCCCCTGACTAGCGGTCACACAGATACGCAGTATTTT | CASPLTSGHTDTQYF
NA | TRBJ2-7 | NA | TRBV7-9 | TGTGCCAGCAGCTTATTGGGGGACTCCTACGAGCAGTACTTC | CASSLLGDSYEQYF
NA | TRBJ1-3 | NA | TRBV7-2 | TGTGCCAGCAGCTTTAGACCTTCGAGCTCTGGAAACACCATATATTTT | CASSFRPSSSGNTIYF
NA | TRBJ2-7 | NA | TRBV6-5 | TGTGCCAGCAGTTCTGATAAGACCTACGAGCAGTACTTC | CASSSDKTYEQYF
TRBD2 | TRBJ2-3 | once | TRBV30 | TGTGCCTGGAGTGAACTAGCGAGCACAGATACGCAGTATTTT | CAWSELASTDTQYF
NA | TRBJ2-7 | NA | TRBV4-2 | TGTGCCAGCAGCGGCGGCTTATCCTACGAGCAGTACTTC | CASSGGLSYEQYF
NA | TRBJ1-2 | NA | TRBV6-5 | TGTGCCAGCAGTTCAGGGGAGGGGAAATATGGCTACACCTTC | CASSSGEGKYGYTF
TRBD1 | TRBJ2-3 | NA | TRBV29-1 | TGCAGCGTCGCCAGGACAGGGGGACGCACAGATACGCAGTATTTT | CSVARTGGRTDTQYF
TRBD2 | TRBJ2-3 | NA | TRBV5-1 | TGCGCCAGCAGCTTTTCGGGAGCGGGAGGTCTAGATACGCAGTATTTT | CASSFSGAGGLDTQYF
TRBD2 | TRBJ2-3 | NA | TRBV19 | TGTGCCAGTAGTATTCAGCCTAGCGGGAGTTTGGCAGATACGCAGTATTTT | CASSIQPSGSLADTQYF
TRBD2 | TRBJ2-3 | NA | TRBV7-2 | TGTGCCAGCAGCGCGGGGCGAGTAGGGCGGGGGTTCACAGATACGCAGTATTTT | CASSAGRVGRGFTDTQYF
NA | TRBJ2-7 | NA | TRBV6-5 | TGTGCCAGCAGCGACCGACTCGAGCAGTACTTC | CASSDRLEQYF
TRBD1 | TRBJ2-2 | once | TRBV28 | TGTGCCAGCACCCTCCCGGACAGGGGAAGGACCGGGGAGCTGTTTTTT | CASTLPDRGRTGELFF
NA | TRBJ2-1 | NA | TRBV5-4 | TGTGCCAGCAGGACCGGGACTGGCCCCGCTGCGCAGTTCTTC | CASRTGTGPAAQFF
TRBD1 | TRBJ2-7 | NA | TRBV10-3 | TGTGCCATCATGGGACAGGGCTACGAGCAGTACTTC | CAIMGQGYEQYF
TRBD2 | TRBJ2-7 | few | TRBV6-1 | TGTGCCACACCCGGGGCTAGCGGGAGGTCCTACGAGCAGTACTTC | CATPGASGRSYEQYF
NA | TRBJ2-3 | once | TRBV6-5 | TGTGCCAGCAGTGCTAGAGGGGGTGGCACAGATACGCAGTATTTT | CASSARGGGTDTQYF
NA | TRBJ1-1 | NA | TRBV29-1 | TGCAGCGTTGAAGTTGGTCAGAACACTGAAGCTTTCTTT | CSVEVGQNTEAFF
TRBD2 | TRBJ2-1 | NA | TRBV2 | TGTGCCAGCAACAAGGAGGGACTAGCGGGAGTGGAGCAGTTCTTC | CASNKEGLAGVEQFF
NA | TRBJ2-7 | once | TRBV29-1 | TGCAGCGCCCGTAGCGTGACTACCTACGAGCAGTACTTC | CSARSVTTYEQYF
NA | TRBJ2-7 | NA | TRBV28 | TGTGCCAGCAGTCCCCCCCAAGCATTTTCCTACGAGCAGTACTTC | CASSPPQAFSYEQYF
NA | TRBJ1-5 | NA | TRBV6-1 | TGTGCCAGCAGTGGAGTGGCAGCCAATCAGCCCCAGCATTTT | CASSGVAANQPQHF
TRBD2 | TRBJ2-1 | NA | TRBV5-3 | TGTGCCACCAAGACTAGCGGGAGGCCGAGCTCCTACAATGAGCAGTTCTTC | CATKTSGRPSSYNEQFF
NA | TRBJ1-1 | NA | TRBV18 | TGTGCCAGCTCACCCCTTGATGCGGGGGGGGGTACTGAAGCTTTCTTT | CASSPLDAGGGTEAFF
TRBD2 | TRBJ2-1 | NA | TRBV4-2 | TGTGCCAGCAGCCAAGATCGGGGGGGAGGGGGACGTTACAATGAGCAGTTCTTC | CASSQDRGGGGRYNEQFF
TRBD1 | TRBJ2-3 | NA | TRBV11-2 | TGTGCCAGCAGGACAGGGGGAGCAGATACGCAGTATTTT | CASRTGGADTQYF
TRBD2 | TRBJ2-1 | once | TRBV19 | TGTGCCAGTCGAGACCCGGGAGGGTCCCACAATGAGCAGTTCTTC | CASRDPGGSHNEQFF
TRBD1 | TRBJ2-7 | NA | TRBV6-1 | TGTGCCAGCACCCGGACAGGGCTCTACGAGCAGTACTTC | CASTRTGLYEQYF
NA | TRBJ2-1 | NA | TRBV7-2 | TGTGCCAGCAGCCGTGGAGGCATCTACAATGAGCAGTTCTTC | CASSRGGIYNEQFF
TRBD1 | TRBJ1-3 | once | TRBV25-1 | TGTGCCAGCAGTGAAACAGGGGGGCTCGACACCATATATTTT | CASSETGGLDTIYF